The T cell receptor (beta chain) described here comes from a study of T cells in Graves' hyperthyroidism and ophthalmopathy. Many counts were recorded for this clonotype. Uncontrolled infection, other autoimmune disease, pregnancy or lactation barred patients from enrollment. PBMCs were obtained from about 9 ml fresh peripheral blood. The CDR3 regions of TCR beta were amplified from RNA transcripts. First-round RT-PCR of the TCR CDR3 relied on the HTBI primer set. TCRdb re-derived calls from the multiplex PCR reads in MiXCR, one entry per CDR3 protein. The sample shows 530,000 or so distinct CDR3 sequences, approximately 17% of them seen only once. CDR1 is MNHEY and CDR2 is SMNVEV in the germline V gene (reference sequence). The germline V and J ends were trimmed by 3 bases and 4 bases, with 15 bases remaining between them. The CDR3 is made up of 15 amino acids.

This sequence originates from a woman between 18 and 30 years old with Graves' ophthalmopathy. Sequencing input: blood. The rearrangement uses TRBV27 and TRBJ2-5, with a tentative D call TRBD1 (5 bases). CDR3 coding DNA: TGTGCCAGCAGTTTGGGTCAGGGTAAGGGAGAGACCCAGTACTTC. Translated: CASSLGQGKGETQYF.